These T cell receptor beta chains were read from a single sample in a study of blood T cell repertoires in COVID-19. Produced via immunoSEQ multiplex PCR; TCRdb's table is partial and in-frame only. Of about 220,000 clones listed, approximately 80% are singletons. The sequencing sample was made of peripheral blood. These receptors came from a human donor in a cohort sampled during active COVID-19. Both conserved end residues are trimmed from each CDR3.

V	J	length	CDR3
TRBV9	TRBJ2-5	13	ASSRSSPRRETQY
TRBV2	TRBJ1-1	12	ASLLYTGEGEAF
TRBV28	TRBJ2-3	14	ASSFQAGGRGDTQY
TRBV5-1	TRBJ2-3	12	ASRDIQGTDTQY
TRBV30	TRBJ1-1	12	AWSQDRGGTEAF
TRBV25-1	TRBJ2-5	13	ASSYRDRGKETQY
TRBV6-5	TRBJ2-2	12	AIRSPLNTGELF
TRBV7-9	TRBJ1-6	13	ASSRLGTDNSPLH
TRBV9	TRBJ1-2	10	ASYGQGYGYT
TRBV19	TRBJ1-1	11	ASSIWPNTEAF
TRBV6-5	TRBJ1-2	10	ASRSDFYGYT
TRBV4-1	TRBJ1-1	10	ASSQEGAQAF
TRBV11-3	TRBJ2-7	10	AHGWSHYEQY
TRBV19	TRBJ1-2	13	ASSSGLETNYGYT
TRBV2	TRBJ2-2	13	ASSRDTYNTGELF
TRBV6-5	TRBJ2-5	13	ASSYSTGAGGAQY
TRBV7-2	TRBJ1-1	11	ASSLGRRTEAF
TRBV7-8	TRBJ1-5	13	ASSLFTGSNQPQH
TRBV4-3	TRBJ2-7	13	ASSRGTGGWYEQY
TRBV15	TRBJ1-5	13	ATSRDRQGFQPQH